These 5 T cell receptor beta chains were all obtained from the same sample, sequenced in a study of blood T cells in healthy people across ages. With a J-beta primer mix and a sample-barcoded 5' primer, a second PCR ran about 7 to 12 cycles. Using its own MiXCR run on the 5' RACE reads, TCRdb lists one record per CDR3 protein. The sample contains more than 900,000 distinct CDR3 sequences, less than 25% of which appear only once. The data were also submitted as part of a second study, on T cells of mothers and their children.

The specimen sequenced was blood. The receptors were sampled from a girl aged 2 to 10 in good health.

The rearrangement uses TRBV10-3 and TRBJ2-7; TRBD1 agrees at 10 bases. The CDR3 runs to 15 residues. In germline, CDR1 is ENHRY, CDR2 SYGVKD. Losses at the gene ends were 6 bases for V and 0 bases for J; bases not matched to a gene: 5. CDR3 nucleotides: TGTGCCATCAGCCCGGGACAGGGGAACTCCTACGAGCAGTACTTC. It yields the protein CAISPGQGNSYEQYF.

The chain recombines TRBV12-3 or TRBV12-4 with TRBJ2-1; a weak D match, TRBD2 (6 bases). The CDR3 consists of 13 residues. Trimming shortened V by 5 bases and J by 15 bases, and 20 bases separated the two germline ends. This chain's CDR3 is CASSTGRLVIRFF. The CDR3 DNA sequence: TGTGCCAGCAGTACCGGGAGACTAGTTATTCGGTTCTTC.

Only a few counts were recorded for this clonotype. The chain recombines TRBV7-9 with TRBJ2-7; D call uncertain. V lost 4 bases, J lost 0 bases, and 10 bases lay in between. The CDR3 is made up of 14 amino acids. Germline-derived CDR1 and CDR2 are SEHNR and FQNEAQ (reference sequence). This chain's CDR3 is CASSSRGFSYEQYF. DNA for the CDR3: TGTGCCAGCAGCTCACGTGGGTTCTCCTACGAGCAGTACTTC. Drawing the rest from reference TRBV7-9 and TRBJ2-7, the complete variable domain is DTGVSQNPRHKITKRGQNVTFRCDPISEHNRLYWYRQTLGQGPEFLTYFQNEAQLEKSRLLSDRFSAERPKGSFSTLEIQRTEQGDSAMYLCASSSRGFSYEQYFGPGTRLTVT.

A few counts support this clonotype. V usage is TRBV20-1 and J usage is TRBJ1-4, with a weak D call TRBD1 (6 bases). Per the germline V gene, CDR1 is DFQATT and CDR2 is SNEGSKA (reference sequence). CDR3 length: 13 residues. V was pared by 1 base and J by 8 bases, with 11 bases between. CDR3 sequence (DNA): TGCAGTGCTAGAGTAGGACAGACGGAAAAACTGTTTTTT. Protein product: CSARVGQTEKLFF.

The CDR3 nucleotides read TGTGCCAGCAGTGAATTCAATGTATACGAGCAGTACTTC. Its protein is CASSEFNVYEQYF. The rearrangement links TRBV25-1 to TRBJ2-7; no firm D call. Trimming removed 1 base at V and 4 bases at J, with 8 bases between. CDR3 length: 13 amino acids. Germline CDR1 is MGHDK and CDR2 is SYGVNS.